This T cell receptor beta chain originates from a study of T-cell memory formation after mild COVID-19. Each CDR3 protein is one row after TCRdb ran MiXCR on the 5' RACE reads. The sample consists of 550,000 to 650,000 distinct CDR3 sequences, around 15% of them appearing once. CDR3 length equals 16 residues. Germline V CDR1 and CDR2: MGHRA, YSYEKL. Trimming cost V 0 bases and J 1 base, with 13 bases left between them. This clonotype was observed a few times. Sequenced input: PBMCs or a T cell subset sorted from them (not recorded which). J is TRBJ2-7 and V is TRBV4-1; TRBD2 is a possible D gene (7 bases). The sequence came from an adult woman who had mild COVID-19 (a few samples of this study predate the infection). Cell type and time point are not known. The CDR3 spells CASSQDEGGSSYEQYF. In nucleotides, the CDR3 is TGCGCCAGCAGCCAAGATGAGGGGGGGTCGTCCTACGAGCAGTACTTC.